These T cell receptor beta chains were read from a single sample in a study of response to subunit inactivated influenza vaccine. TCRdb passed the RT-PCR reads through MiXCR, listing each CDR3 protein once. The sample yields 600,000 to 850,000 distinct CDR3 sequences, 12% to 15% seen once. The sample was PBMCs from blood, taken approximately 15 days before vaccination. These receptors were obtained from a man aged 45-60 years who received an inactivated influenza vaccine. CDR3s include the opening cysteine and the closing phenylalanine or tryptophan. The D gene is left open where the match is weak. Expanded clones get a size class; other rows say once, few or many, or leave the size out.

j_call d_call cdr3_length clone_size v_call cdr3_aa cdr3_nt
TRBJ2-5 TRBD1 18 few TRBV2 CASSDPTRRTGETETQYF TGTGCCAGCAGTGATCCCACACGTAGGACAGGGGAAACAGAGACCCAGTACTTC
TRBJ2-1 TRBD2 16 . TRBV19 CASSINRAGGPREQFF TGTGCCAGTAGTATTAATCGGGCGGGAGGTCCCAGGGAGCAGTTCTTC
TRBJ2-3 TRBD2 15 once TRBV7-2 CASSGGAGAADTQYF TGTGCCAGCAGCGGAGGAGCGGGAGCGGCAGATACGCAGTATTTT
TRBJ2-5 TRBD2 17 . TRBV12-3/TRBV12-4 CASSSTLAGGSPETQYF TGTGCCAGCAGTTCTACACTAGCGGGGGGATCCCCGGAGACCCAGTACTTC
TRBJ2-5 TRBD1 14 few TRBV27 CASSPGTGMGTQYF TGTGCCAGCAGTCCAGGGACAGGCATGGGGACCCAGTACTTC
TRBJ2-7 TRBD2 13 . TRBV12-3/TRBV12-4 CASSHGTSDEQYF TGTGCCAGCAGTCACGGGACTAGCGACGAGCAGTACTTC
TRBJ2-1 . 13 . TRBV6-2/TRBV6-3 CASKPDIYNEQFF TGTGCCAGCAAACCCGACATCTACAATGAGCAGTTCTTC
TRBJ2-3 . 16 . TRBV5-5 CASSFRGVSSTDTQYF TGTGCCAGCAGCTTTCGGGGAGTCTCCTCCACAGATACGCAGTATTTT
TRBJ2-1 . 12 few TRBV29-1 CLGHSSYNEQFF TGCCTGGGCCACAGCTCCTACAATGAGCAGTTCTTC
TRBJ2-3 . 17 . TRBV6-5 CASSSEQGRGETDTQYF TGTGCCAGCAGTTCGGAACAGGGGAGGGGAGAAACAGATACGCAGTATTTT
TRBJ2-1 . 13 . TRBV6-2/TRBV6-3 CASSSTPQNEQFF TGTGCCAGCAGTTCCACCCCCCAGAATGAGCAGTTCTTC
TRBJ2-2 TRBD2 15 . TRBV9 CASSATSVGTGELFF TGTGCCAGCAGCGCAACTAGCGTCGGCACCGGGGAGCTGTTTTTT
TRBJ2-3 TRBD1 13 many TRBV7-9 CAKTGQGADTQYF TGTGCCAAAACCGGACAGGGAGCAGATACGCAGTATTTT
TRBJ2-5 TRBD2 14 few TRBV10-3 CAISLAGVGETQYF TGTGCCATCAGCCTAGCGGGAGTAGGAGAGACCCAGTACTTC
TRBJ2-1 . 15 few TRBV30 CAWRGLRSSYNEQFF TGTGCCTGGAGAGGCCTAAGATCTTCCTACAATGAGCAGTTCTTC
TRBJ2-7 TRBD2 18 . TRBV6-1 CASSVGLAGVSLPLEQYF TGTGCCAGCAGTGTGGGACTAGCGGGAGTATCCCTCCCACTCGAGCAGTACTTC
TRBJ1-2 . 15 few TRBV18 CASSPVERTNYGYTF TGTGCCAGCTCACCCGTGGAGCGAACTAACTATGGCTACACCTTC
TRBJ1-1 . 14 few TRBV12-3/TRBV12-4 CASSLFPKTQEAFF TGTGCCAGCAGTTTATTCCCGAAGACGCAGGAAGCTTTCTTT
TRBJ2-3 . 14 . TRBV5-6 CASSRPHRGDTQYF TGTGCCAGCAGCCGCCCACACCGGGGAGATACGCAGTATTTT
TRBJ2-1 TRBD2 15 few TRBV3-1 CASSRLAGGAEGQFF TGTGCCAGCAGCCGACTAGCGGGAGGAGCAGAGGGGCAGTTCTTC
TRBJ1-5 . 14 . TRBV6-1 CASSRQFSNQPQHF TGTGCCAGCAGCCGACAGTTTAGCAATCAGCCCCAGCATTTT
TRBJ1-1 . 12 . TRBV6-2/TRBV6-3 CASSYAGLEAFF TGTGCCAGCAGTTACGCGGGGCTTGAAGCTTTCTTT
TRBJ1-2 TRBD1 13 few TRBV4-3 CASSQRQGLGYTF TGCGCCAGCAGCCAGCGACAGGGGCTTGGCTACACCTTC
TRBJ2-1 TRBD2 16 . TRBV20-1 CSARVASGPGYNEQFF TGCAGTGCTAGAGTGGCTAGCGGCCCTGGTTACAATGAGCAGTTCTTC
TRBJ2-1 . 15 . TRBV7-9 CASSLAGQTNNEQFF TGTGCCAGCAGCTTAGCAGGACAGACCAACAATGAGCAGTTCTTC
TRBJ2-2 . 13 . TRBV2 CASSGGRAGELFF TGTGCCAGCTCGGGGGGCCGCGCCGGGGAGCTGTTTTTT
TRBJ2-7 TRBD1 15 . TRBV6-2/TRBV6-3 CASSYLRDRNNEQYF TGTGCCAGCAGTTACCTTCGGGACAGGAATAACGAGCAGTACTTC
TRBJ2-7 TRBD2 14 few TRBV10-3 CAISEREGPYEQYF TGTGCCATCAGTGAGCGGGAGGGCCCCTACGAGCAGTACTTC
TRBJ1-1 TRBD1 18 many TRBV4-2 CASSQGPGQGIQNTEAFF TGTGCCAGCAGCCAAGGCCCGGGACAGGGGATCCAGAACACTGAAGCTTTCTTT
TRBJ2-1 TRBD2 15 few TRBV5-5 CASSLDGRPYNEQFF TGTGCCAGCAGCTTGGACGGGAGGCCCTACAATGAGCAGTTCTTC
TRBJ1-4 . 16 few TRBV4-2 CASSQDEWQGNEKLFF TGTGCCAGCAGCCAAGATGAATGGCAGGGGAACGAAAAACTGTTTTTT
TRBJ2-7 . 14 many TRBV4-1 CASSQEKGGYEQYF TGCGCCAGCAGCCAAGAGAAGGGAGGCTACGAGCAGTACTTC
TRBJ2-7 . 15 . TRBV5-6 CASSFTAGWGYEQYF TGTGCCAGCAGCTTTACGGCAGGGTGGGGCTACGAGCAGTACTTC
TRBJ1-5 . 13 many TRBV12-3/TRBV12-4 CASSGGGNQPQHF TGTGCCAGCAGTGGGGGAGGGAATCAGCCCCAGCATTTT
TRBJ1-2 . 15 . TRBV6-5 CASSYSQRGSSGYTF TGTGCCAGCAGTTACTCTCAGCGGGGGTCTTCTGGCTACACCTTC
TRBJ1-4 . 15 few TRBV7-8 CASNMGTATNEKLFF TGTGCCAGCAACATGGGGACTGCAACTAATGAAAAACTGTTTTTT
TRBJ2-1 . 14 . TRBV7-9 CASTPDYSYNEQFF TGTGCCAGCACACCGGACTATTCCTACAATGAGCAGTTCTTC
TRBJ2-1 TRBD2 13 few TRBV20-1 CSRPGTSGDEQFF TGCAGTCGACCCGGGACTAGCGGCGATGAGCAGTTCTTC
TRBJ2-7 . 15 . TRBV6-2/TRBV6-3 CASSYRRGISYEQYF TGTGCCAGCAGTTACAGGCGGGGAATCTCCTACGAGCAGTACTTC
TRBJ2-6 . 18 . TRBV20-1 CSAIPQDQDYGLANVLTF TGCAGTGCTATCCCCCAGGATCAGGACTACGGTCTGGCCAACGTCCTGACTTTC
TRBJ2-1 TRBD2 19 . TRBV11-2 CASSLTGTSGAGSYNEQFF TGTGCCAGCAGCTTAACAGGGACTAGCGGAGCTGGCTCCTACAATGAGCAGTTCTTC
TRBJ2-5 . 15 . TRBV20-1 CSARDGAGPQETQYF TGCAGTGCTAGAGATGGGGCGGGTCCCCAAGAGACCCAGTACTTC
TRBJ2-1 TRBD2 16 few TRBV24-1 CATSSPTSGSRGEQFF TGTGCCACTTCATCCCCGACTAGCGGGAGTCGTGGTGAGCAGTTCTTC
TRBJ2-7 . 11 few TRBV7-9 CASSLVREQYF TGTGCCAGCAGCCTCGTTAGGGAGCAGTACTTC
TRBJ2-7 TRBD1 15 . TRBV6-2/TRBV6-3 CASSYPGTVSYEQYF TGTGCCAGCAGTTACCCCGGGACAGTCTCCTACGAGCAGTACTTC
TRBJ2-1 . 13 many TRBV12-3/TRBV12-4 CASSPRIGGEQFF TGTGCCAGCAGCCCGCGCATAGGGGGTGAGCAGTTCTTC
TRBJ2-7 . 14 . TRBV12-3/TRBV12-4 CASSLGVRGTEQYF TGTGCCAGCAGTTTAGGAGTCCGCGGCACCGAGCAGTACTTC
TRBJ2-7 TRBD1 15 . TRBV11-2 CASSLGQRTGTGQYF TGTGCCAGCAGCTTAGGACAGAGGACAGGGACTGGGCAGTACTTC
TRBJ2-1 . 16 few TRBV12-3/TRBV12-4 CASSLPAGSNQTEQFF TGTGCCAGCAGTTTGCCGGCAGGGTCAAACCAAACGGAGCAGTTCTTC